The 26 T cell receptor beta chains in this list originate from one sample, sequenced in a study of radiotherapy plus CTLA-4 blockade in lung cancer. Generated by immunoSEQ multiplex PCR, the TCRdb table keeps only in-frame clones and is missing some. The sample lists approximately 60,000 clones, 77% occurring once. This sample comprised peripheral blood, obtained from a patient treated with radiotherapy plus ipilimumab. Receptors were obtained from a human donor with non-small cell lung cancer who had a complete response to radiotherapy plus ipilimumab.

This sequence joins TRBV7-9 and TRBJ2-1; D is undetermined. The CDR3 covers 15 residues. The germline V and J ends were trimmed by 1 base and 0 bases, with 7 bases remaining between them. Per germline, CDR1 SEHNR and CDR2 FQNEAQ (reference sequence). DNA for the CDR3: TGTGCCAGCAGCTTAGGAGCCTACTCCTACAATGAGCAGTTCTTC. Translation: CASSLGAYSYNEQFF. The full variable domain, completed using reference TRBV7-9 and TRBJ2-1, is DTGVSQNPRHKITKRGQNVTFRCDPISEHNRLYWYRQTLGQGPEFLTYFQNEAQLEKSRLLSDRFSAERPKGSFSTLEIQRTEQGDSAMYLCASSLGAYSYNEQFFGPGTRLTVL.

The chain joins TRBV7-6 to TRBJ2-3, with 7 bases fitting TRBD1. The germline CDR1 and CDR2 sequences are SGHVS and FNYEAQ. The V gene end was trimmed by 5 bases and the J gene end by 3 bases; junction bases not matched to a gene: 8. The CDR3 consists of 15 residues. CDR3 loop: CASSARQGQTDTQYF. CDR3 DNA sequence: TGTGCCAGCAGCGCAAGACAGGGCCAGACAGATACGCAGTATTTT.

The genes are TRBV30 and TRBJ2-3, with TRBD2 matching over 14 bases. The length of the CDR3 is 17 residues. Germline values: CDR1 GTSNPN, CDR2 SVGIG (reference sequence). V trimming: 2 bases; J trimming: 1 base; junction bases outside the gene matches: 5. CDR3 protein: CAWSLGTSGSGTDTQYF. The DNA of the CDR3 is TGTGCCTGGAGTCTCGGGACTAGCGGGAGCGGCACAGATACGCAGTATTTT.

The V call is TRBV6-5, the J call TRBJ1-1, with D possibly TRBD1 on 5 matching bases. In germline, CDR1 is MNHEY, CDR2 SVGAGI. V gave up 9 bases and J gave up 2 bases, with 10 bases separating them. This CDR3 is built from 12 residues. CDR3 loop: CASRGVNTEAFF. The CDR3 nucleotides are TGTGCCAGTAGAGGGGTTAACACTGAAGCTTTCTTT.

The chain combines TRBV6-1 with TRBJ2-6; no reliable D call. Germline assignment: CDR1 MNHNS and CDR2 SASEGT. V dropped 6 bases and J dropped 0 bases, with 9 bases sitting between them. The CDR3 runs 15 residues. The CDR3 is CASRKTHSGANVLTF. The CDR3 region has the DNA TGTGCCAGCAGAAAAACACACTCTGGGGCCAACGTCCTGACTTTC.

The chain employs TRBV27 and TRBJ2-2, with TRBD1 as a possible D gene (6 bases). V lost 5 bases and J 6 bases, leaving 16 bases between the germline ends. The CDR3 extends over 15 amino acids. Germline CDR1 and CDR2: MNHEY and SMNVEV (reference sequence). CDR3 bases: TGTGCCAGCAGTCCAGGTACAGGGTCGCCCGGGGAGCTGTTTTTT. This sequence encodes CASSPGTGSPGELFF.

The rearrangement links TRBV7-2 to TRBJ2-3; the match to TRBD2 covers 7 bases. V lost 5 bases to trimming and J lost 0 bases; unmatched junction nucleotides: 8. The CDR3 loop spans 16 amino acids. The germline CDR1 and CDR2 sequences are SGHTA and FQGNSA. CDR3 protein: CASSRLLATSTDTQYF. In DNA, the CDR3 is TGTGCCAGCAGCCGACTACTAGCGACTAGCACAGATACGCAGTATTTT.

This chain uses TRBV10-1 with TRBJ1-2; D remains unclear. Looked up from germline, CDR1 is WNHNN and CDR2 is SYGVQD (reference sequence). Trimming cost V 3 bases and J 0 bases, with 5 bases left between them. The CDR3 is 13 amino acids. CDR3: CASSEGTNYGYTF. CDR3 DNA: TGCGCCAGCAGTGAAGGGACTAACTATGGCTACACCTTC.

The V and J genes are TRBV12-5 and TRBJ1-1; TRBD1 is a possible D gene (5 bases). Trimming took 7 bases from V and 0 from J, leaving 9 bases between them. The CDR3 length is 13 residues. Germline V gene data show CDR1 as LGHNT and CDR2 as FRNRAP. CDR3 bases: TGTGCTAGTGCGTGGGGGGTGAACACTGAAGCTTTCTTT. This translates into CASAWGVNTEAFF.

The chain links TRBV9 to TRBJ1-3; 8 bases are a match to TRBD1. The CDR3 runs 17 residues. The junction had 10 bases not matched to a gene; V was cut back by 3 bases and J by 2 bases. The V gene's germline CDR1 is SGDLS and CDR2 YYNGEE. The CDR3 is CASSDRGGAKAGNTIYF. In DNA form, the CDR3 reads TGTGCCAGCAGCGACAGGGGGGGGGCAAAAGCTGGAAACACCATATATTTT.

The V gene is TRBV29-1, the J gene TRBJ1-2; a weak D match, TRBD1 (5 bases). Trimming pared 0 bases from V and 5 bases from J, leaving 13 bases between. Germline CDR1 and CDR2: SQVTM and ANQGSEA. CDR3 length equals 14 residues. As DNA, the CDR3 is TGCAGCGTTGAAGACAGGGAATTAGGGTATGGCTACACCTTC. It specifies CSVEDRELGYGYTF.

Only a few counts were recorded for this clone. The chain uses TRBV29-1 and TRBJ1-1; D may be TRBD1 (5 bases). V lost 5 bases, J lost 8 bases, and 21 bases lay in between. Looked up from germline, CDR1 is SQVTM and CDR2 is ANQGSEA. The CDR3 is 14 amino acids. The CDR3 protein is CSVFSNTGEGEAFF. The CDR3 DNA sequence: TGCAGCGTTTTCTCTAACACGGGGGAAGGGGAAGCTTTCTTT.

The V call is TRBV7-2, the J call TRBJ1-2, with 8 bases identical to TRBD1. The CDR3 is made up of 15 amino acids. The J segment lost 6 bases and the V segment lost 1 base, leaving 7 bases of the junction unmatched. From germline, CDR1 is SGHTA and CDR2 FQGNSA. This chain's CDR3 is CASSLVRQGANGYTF. As DNA, the CDR3 is TGTGCCAGCAGCTTAGTACGGCAGGGGGCGAATGGCTACACCTTC.

The rearrangement joins TRBV18 to TRBJ1-1; 7 nucleotides line up with TRBD1. Losses at the gene ends were 3 bases for V and 0 bases for J; bases not matched to a gene: 1. CDR1 and CDR2 (germline): KGHSH, LQKENI. This CDR3 is built from 14 residues. The CDR3 here is CASSPGQMNTEAFF. The CDR3 bases are TGTGCCAGCTCACCGGGACAGATGAACACTGAAGCTTTCTTT.

This chain uses TRBV11-3 with TRBJ2-3; possibly TRBD2 for D (6 bases). V shed 5 bases and J shed 3 bases, with 15 bases lying between them. The germline V gene has CDR1 SGHNT and CDR2 YENEEA. This CDR3 is 15 amino acids long. This chain's CDR3 is CASSPDYFSTDTQYF. CDR3 in DNA: TGTGCCAGCAGCCCGGACTATTTTTCGACAGATACGCAGTATTTT.

This clone was observed a handful of times. The genes are TRBV2 and TRBJ1-1; D is undetermined. Trimming shortened V by 7 bases and J by 3 bases, and 15 bases separated the two germline ends. Germline-derived CDR1 and CDR2 are SNHLY and FYNNEI. The CDR3 totals 14 residues. The CDR3 region has the DNA TGTGCCAGCACCCTCCGGGCGTGGGACACTGAAGCTTTCTTT. It translates to CASTLRAWDTEAFF.

The genes are TRBV6-6 and TRBJ1-2; D is unclear. V lost 6 bases to trimming and J lost 8 bases, with 19 bases between them. This CDR3 contains 14 residues. Looked up from germline, CDR1 is MNHNY and CDR2 is SVGAGI (reference sequence). CDR3 amino acids: CASREGGGGTGYTF. CDR3 bases: TGTGCCAGCAGGGAGGGCGGCGGTGGTACGGGCTACACCTTC.

The chain links TRBV5-1 to TRBJ1-1; 7 bases match TRBD1. CDR1 and CDR2 (germline): SGHRS, YFSETQ. The CDR3 loop spans 15 amino acids. Trimming took 0 bases from V and 0 from J; bases not matched to a gene: 2. CDR3 bases: TGCGCCAGCAGCTTGGAAGGGGGCTTGAACACTGAAGCTTTCTTT. Its protein product is CASSLEGGLNTEAFF. The full variable domain, in which reference TRBV5-1 and TRBJ1-1 provide the parts outside the CDR3, is KAGVTQTPRYLIKTRGQQVTLSCSPISGHRSVSWYQQTPGQGLQFLFEYFSETQRNKGNFPGRFSGRQFSNSRSEMNVSTLELGDSALYLCASSLEGGLNTEAFFGQGTRLTVV.

The rearrangement links TRBV7-9 to TRBJ2-1, with D perhaps matching TRBD2 (6 bases). CDR1 and CDR2 (germline): SEHNR, FQNEAQ (reference sequence). The CDR3 has 15 amino acids. The V end lost 6 bases, the J end lost 9 bases, and 21 bases lay between the germline ends. This chain's CDR3 is CASRPGRGRYSEQFF. DNA of the CDR3: TGTGCCAGCAGGCCAGGGAGAGGGAGGTATAGTGAGCAGTTCTTC. The full variable domain, completed using reference TRBV7-9 and TRBJ2-1, is DTGVSQNPRHKITKRGQNVTFRCDPISEHNRLYWYRQTLGQGPEFLTYFQNEAQLEKSRLLSDRFSAERPKGSFSTLEIQRTEQGDSAMYLCASRPGRGRYSEQFFGPGTRLTVL.

J is TRBJ1-2 and V is TRBV30; D call uncertain. Trimming took off 0 bases at V and 1 base at J, with 21 bases between the two ends. This CDR3 comprises 18 residues. CDR1 and CDR2 (germline): GTSNPN, SVGIG (reference sequence). DNA for the CDR3: TGTGCCTGGAGTGTACGAATCACAGCCACTTATATTAACTATGGCTACACCTTC. Its translation is CAWSVRITATYINYGYTF.

The DNA of the CDR3 is TGTGCCAGCAGTGAACGGGACAGGGGAGAGACCCAGTACTTC. Protein product: CASSERDRGETQYF. This chain links TRBV2 with TRBJ2-5; the match to TRBD1 covers 10 bases. The CDR3 runs 14 residues. V was clipped by 2 bases and J by 4 bases; unmatched bases: 1. Per the germline V gene, CDR1 is SNHLY and CDR2 is FYNNEI.

The rearrangement links TRBV2 to TRBJ1-3; D is perhaps TRBD1 (6 bases). The V end lost 5 bases, the J end lost 0 bases, and 14 bases lay between the germline ends. The CDR3 extends over 16 amino acids. Germline V CDR1 and CDR2: SNHLY, FYNNEI. CDR3 nucleotides: TGTGCCAGCAGTCTACTAGACAGGATCTCTGGAAACACCATATATTTT. Protein sequence: CASSLLDRISGNTIYF. Complete variable domain (other parts from reference TRBV2 and TRBJ1-3): EPEVTQTPSHQVTQMGQEVILRCVPISNHLYFYWYRQILGQKVEFLVSFYNNEISEKSEIFDDQFSVERPDGSNFTLKIRSTKLEDSAMYFCASSLLDRISGNTIYFGEGSWLTVV.

The rearrangement joins TRBV7-8 to TRBJ1-2; TRBD1 matches at 9 bases. The CDR3 runs 15 residues. The germline gives CDR1 SGHVS, CDR2 FQNEAQ. V dropped 1 base and J dropped 1; count of bases not matched to a gene: 1. CDR3 sequence reads: CASSLGGQGNYGYTF. The CDR3, as DNA: TGTGCCAGCAGCTTAGGGGGACAGGGTAACTATGGCTACACCTTC.

The chain combines TRBV19 with TRBJ2-7; TRBD1 agrees at 7 bases. With 7 bases clipped from V and 5 bases from J, the junction kept 5 bases outside the gene matches. The germline V gene has CDR1 LNHDA and CDR2 SQIVND (reference sequence). The CDR3 is 12 amino acids. For the CDR3, the DNA is TGTGCCAGTAACTCACAGGGGAACGAGCAGTACTTC. It specifies CASNSQGNEQYF. The full variable domain, its missing parts supplied by reference TRBV19 and TRBJ2-7, is DGGITQSPKYLFRKEGQNVTLSCEQNLNHDAMYWYRQDPGQGLRLIYYSQIVNDFQKGDIAEGYSVSREKKESFPLTVTSAQKNPTAFYLCASNSQGNEQYFGPGTRLTVT.

The table lists this clone with a count of one. V is TRBV6-5 and J is TRBJ2-3; tentative D call: TRBD2 (6 bases). The V gene lost 7 bases and the J gene lost 7 bases, with 18 bases spanning the gap. CDR1 is MNHEY, CDR2 SVGAGI, per germline. The CDR3 loop spans 14 amino acids. CDR3 region: CASNDGGMINTQYF. The CDR3 coding sequence is TGTGCCAGCAATGACGGCGGGATGATAAATACGCAGTATTTT.

CDR3 amino acids: CASSQGTEDQETQYF. In nucleotides, the CDR3 is TGTGCCAGCTCTCAGGGAACGGAGGACCAAGAGACCCAGTACTTC. The chain carries TRBV18 and TRBJ2-5; D is possibly TRBD1 or TRBD2 (5 bases each). Germline V gene data show CDR1 as KGHSH and CDR2 as LQKENI. There are 15 residues in the CDR3. V dropped 6 bases and J dropped 0 bases, with 14 bases sitting between them.